Sequencing of this TCR beta chain was carried out in a study of blood T cell repertoires in COVID-19. V trimming: 5 bases; J trimming: 1 base; junction bases outside the gene matches: 4. Germline V gene data show CDR1 as KGHDR and CDR2 as SFDVKD. This CDR3 has 15 amino acids. The sample holds one count of this clone. Authors' data handling: Using reference gene primer amplification, nucleated cell counts were estimated. Using immunoSEQ multiplex PCR, the repertoire was profiled, and TCRdb retains in-frame clones only, with some absent. That table furnishes V, J and clone size, whereas the DNA furnished D and trimming. This sample carries roughly 120,000 clones, around 79% of them seen once, and the ten largest clones take under 3%.

The chain is built from TRBV24-1 and TRBJ2-5; 9 nucleotides match TRBD2. Specimen: peripheral blood. The source of this sequence is a man in his sixties or seventies with acute or convalescent COVID-19. CDR3 sequence: CATSASSGAQETQYF. The CDR3 DNA reads as TGTGCCACCAGTGCGTCTAGCGGGGCCCAAGAGACCCAGTACTTC.